A selection of T cell receptor beta chains follows, all from one sample in a study of synovial regulatory T cells in juvenile arthritis. Method: immunoSEQ multiplex PCR; TCRdb's copy keeps in-frame clones and lacks some. The sample has about 10,000 clones. The sample consisted of Treg cells from blood. The source of these receptors is a donor aged 2-30 years with juvenile idiopathic arthritis. The CDR3 runs from the conserved cysteine through the conserved F or W. Fields, in order: J gene, V gene, clone size, CDR3 protein. For some rows the clone size is stated as once, few or many, or as a class when expanded; others skip it.

TRBJ1-2 TRBV18 - CASSFNAVVDGYTF
TRBJ2-1 TRBV28 - CASSRIRDREPGDEQFF
TRBJ1-2 TRBV5-4 - CASSLAWGVGYTF
TRBJ2-7 TRBV20-1 - CSARAFYEQYF
TRBJ1-5 TRBV6-5 - CASSYNRGANQPQHF
TRBJ2-7 TRBV21-1 - CASSKEAGGSEQYF
TRBJ1-4 TRBV27 - CASGGGTANEKLFF
TRBJ2-1 TRBV2 - CASRLVPTYNEQFF
TRBJ2-7 TRBV18 - CASSLFFGTQLYEQYF
TRBJ1-1 TRBV4-3 - CASSLRQGRLNTEAFF
TRBJ1-2 TRBV5-4 - CASSRTGQKRGYGYTF
TRBJ1-6 TRBV7-8 - CASSSRTGGGLWPLHF
TRBJ1-1 TRBV2 - CASSGTAEKEAFF
TRBJ1-2 TRBV18 - CASSPPLSQGYGYTF
TRBJ1-2 TRBV27 - CASGRGRGYTF
TRBJ1-4 TRBV19 medium-sized CASSLGATNEKLFF
TRBJ2-7 TRBV5-1 - CASSLLAGAPYEQYF
TRBJ2-5 TRBV19 - CASSMGETQYF
TRBJ1-4 TRBV5-4 - CASSSGGTNEKLFF
TRBJ1-2 TRBV6-5 - CASSSNPRAGGEGYTF
TRBJ2-1 TRBV7-6 - CASSRPVKAGSSYNEQFF
TRBJ2-6 TRBV9 - CASSVARANVLTF
TRBJ2-2 TRBV2 - CASTWGRGHGNTGELFF
TRBJ2-3 TRBV5-1 - CASSLGLVEADTQYF
TRBJ1-2 TRBV10-3 - CAISEGIGGVVYGYTF
TRBJ1-1 TRBV4-2 - CASSQFEGRLHRNTEAFF
TRBJ1-4 TRBV7-9 medium-sized CASSPIRGEKLFF
TRBJ1-3 TRBV9 - CASSVGGNTIYF
TRBJ2-1 TRBV4-1 - CASSQDPSGSNEQFF
TRBJ1-2 TRBV6-5 - CASSYSGTVAGYTF
TRBJ2-7 TRBV6-5 - CASSYGRTYEQYF
TRBJ2-3 TRBV6-6 - CASRPGRTADTQYF
TRBJ1-2 TRBV5-4 - CASSSRASPAYGYTF
TRBJ1-3 TRBV25-1 - CASSDVMDSGNTIYF
TRBJ1-5 TRBV10-3 - CAISDPGQGNQPQHF
TRBJ2-1 TRBV18 - CASDSRAGSIREQFF
TRBJ2-7 TRBV6-6 - CASSSSTGTGGHEQYF
TRBJ1-1 TRBV5-1 - CASSKDTEAFF
TRBJ2-7 TRBV10-3 - CAISGSTGGYEQYF
TRBJ1-1 TRBV7-9 - CASRKGAFF
TRBJ1-4 TRBV4-2 - CASSQDHGRRGRWTDEKLFF
TRBJ1-1 TRBV27 - CASSLQISTEAFF
TRBJ2-7 TRBV10-3 - CAISESLLDRNKYEQYF
TRBJ1-2 TRBV19 - CAPAGQGAPRGYTF
TRBJ2-7 TRBV10-2 - CASAGLAEKNSYEQYF
TRBJ1-2 TRBV4-2 - CASSPLQGHGYTF
TRBJ1-2 TRBV28 - CASSSVGLNYGYTF
TRBJ2-7 TRBV29-1 - CSVGGQGIKQYF
TRBJ1-3 TRBV10-3 - CAISDHISAFGNTIYF